This entry is about one TCR beta chain. The antigen remains unidentified. One junction end does not reproduce the germline sequence, and a read error may be involved. Other DNA sequences from this sample encode an identical CDR3 as well. This sample is drawn from a study of T cell repertoires in ileal Crohn's disease. On the study more broadly: Thiopurines (11) or anti-TNF agents (around 17) were given postoperatively to about half.

Libraries were prepared by immunoSEQ multiplex PCR; TCRdb keeps only in-frame clonotypes and omits some of them. This table has tens of thousands of clones, about 82% appearing once. The CDR3 contains 13 residues. The study, taken as a whole, reports: High-frequency clones were more common in sorted CD8 than CD4 cells. Clonal expansions were more frequent in active smokers than non-smokers at surgery. Every patient over 26.8% clonality showed endoscopic recurrence.

The source is an adult with Crohn's disease. V is TRBV23-1 and J is TRBJ1-6; 7 bases map to TRBD1. TRBV23-1 is sorted into the ORF group, with uncertain function. The sequenced sample was ileal tissue. This CDR3 reads CASTTGVNSPLHF. CDR3 nucleotide sequence: TGCGCCAGCACCACAGGGGTTAATTCCCCCCTCCACTTT.